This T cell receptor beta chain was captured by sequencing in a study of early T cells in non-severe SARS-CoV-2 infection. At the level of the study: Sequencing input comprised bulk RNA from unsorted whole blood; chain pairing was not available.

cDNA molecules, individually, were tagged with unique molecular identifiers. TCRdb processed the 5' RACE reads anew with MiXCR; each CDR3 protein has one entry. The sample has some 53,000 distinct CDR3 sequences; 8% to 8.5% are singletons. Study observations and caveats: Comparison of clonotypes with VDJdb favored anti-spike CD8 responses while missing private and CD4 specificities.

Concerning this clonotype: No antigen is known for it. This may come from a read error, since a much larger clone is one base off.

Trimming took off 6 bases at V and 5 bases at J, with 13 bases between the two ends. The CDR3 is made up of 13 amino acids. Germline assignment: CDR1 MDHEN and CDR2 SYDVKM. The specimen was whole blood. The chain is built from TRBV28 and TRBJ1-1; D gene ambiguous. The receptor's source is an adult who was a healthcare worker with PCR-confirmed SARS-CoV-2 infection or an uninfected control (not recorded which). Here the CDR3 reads CASSGMPRTEAFF. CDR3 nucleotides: TGTGCCAGCAGCGGGATGCCAAGGACTGAAGCTTTCTTT.